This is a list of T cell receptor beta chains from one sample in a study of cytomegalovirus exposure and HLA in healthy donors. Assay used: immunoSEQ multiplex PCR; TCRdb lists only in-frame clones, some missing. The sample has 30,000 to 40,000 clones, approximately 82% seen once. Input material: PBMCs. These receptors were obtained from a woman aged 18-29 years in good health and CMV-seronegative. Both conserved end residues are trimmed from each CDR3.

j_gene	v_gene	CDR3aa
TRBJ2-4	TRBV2	ASSEEASGVAKNIQY
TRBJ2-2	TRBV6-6	ASSYGRGGPGELF
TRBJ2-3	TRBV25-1	ASSAHDRGLIRDTQY
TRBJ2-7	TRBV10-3	AIQTGVAYEQY
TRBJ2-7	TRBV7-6	ASSLGRACEQY
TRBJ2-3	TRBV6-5	ASSTGTGEDTQY
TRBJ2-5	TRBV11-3	ASSLGLAFSETQY
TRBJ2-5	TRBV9	ASSGQGASETQY
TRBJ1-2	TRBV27	ASSPGSHRSYGYT
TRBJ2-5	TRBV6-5	ASSYTTGVQETQY
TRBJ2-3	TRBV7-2	ASSLGTRVDTQY
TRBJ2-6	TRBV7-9	ASSLKGLAGVAGANVLT
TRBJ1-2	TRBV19	ASSIVDRGYT
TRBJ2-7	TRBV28	ASTSRAYHSYEQY
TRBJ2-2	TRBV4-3	ASRPLTNTGELF
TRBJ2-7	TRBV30	ASGQSSYEQY
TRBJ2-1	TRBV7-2	ASSLAGTGGNEQF
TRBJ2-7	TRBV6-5	ASSYSGRYEQY
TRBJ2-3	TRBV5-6	ASSLREPGLASGTDTQY
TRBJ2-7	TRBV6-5	ASSYSGLEPYEQY
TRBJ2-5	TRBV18	ASSPFGVEQETQY
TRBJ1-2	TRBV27	ASSLYSFGDYGYT
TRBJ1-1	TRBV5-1	ASSLEQNTEAF
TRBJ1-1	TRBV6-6	ASSYPGNTEAF
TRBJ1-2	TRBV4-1	ASSPGGGGYT
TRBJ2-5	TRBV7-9	ASSLGGTGQETQY
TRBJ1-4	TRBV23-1	ASSHEGKLF
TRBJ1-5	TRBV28	ASIGGNQPQH
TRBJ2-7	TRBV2	ASSQKRGPSYEQY
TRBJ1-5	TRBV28	ASSFPDRGYSNQPQH
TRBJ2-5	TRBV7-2	ASSLLAGPETQY
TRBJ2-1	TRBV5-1	ASSSRQGGYNEQF
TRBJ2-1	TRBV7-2	ASSSGLGRNEQF
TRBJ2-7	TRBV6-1	ASSEPPGDPPYEQY
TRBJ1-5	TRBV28	ASSIQQVNKPQH
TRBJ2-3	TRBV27	ASSSIGLASTDTQY
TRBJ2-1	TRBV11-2	ASNRGENSYNEQF
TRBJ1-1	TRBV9	ASSAQGARTEAF
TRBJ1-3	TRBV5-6	ASSVAGGNTIY
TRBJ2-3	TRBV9	ASSPRYSGVPDTQY
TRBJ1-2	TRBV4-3	ASSQDWGTSDGYT
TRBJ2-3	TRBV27	ASSPRGDTQY
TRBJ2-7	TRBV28	ASSRRSGTSYEQY
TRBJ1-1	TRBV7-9	ASSSTDRLNTEAF
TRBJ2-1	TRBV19	ASTIGLQSYNEQF